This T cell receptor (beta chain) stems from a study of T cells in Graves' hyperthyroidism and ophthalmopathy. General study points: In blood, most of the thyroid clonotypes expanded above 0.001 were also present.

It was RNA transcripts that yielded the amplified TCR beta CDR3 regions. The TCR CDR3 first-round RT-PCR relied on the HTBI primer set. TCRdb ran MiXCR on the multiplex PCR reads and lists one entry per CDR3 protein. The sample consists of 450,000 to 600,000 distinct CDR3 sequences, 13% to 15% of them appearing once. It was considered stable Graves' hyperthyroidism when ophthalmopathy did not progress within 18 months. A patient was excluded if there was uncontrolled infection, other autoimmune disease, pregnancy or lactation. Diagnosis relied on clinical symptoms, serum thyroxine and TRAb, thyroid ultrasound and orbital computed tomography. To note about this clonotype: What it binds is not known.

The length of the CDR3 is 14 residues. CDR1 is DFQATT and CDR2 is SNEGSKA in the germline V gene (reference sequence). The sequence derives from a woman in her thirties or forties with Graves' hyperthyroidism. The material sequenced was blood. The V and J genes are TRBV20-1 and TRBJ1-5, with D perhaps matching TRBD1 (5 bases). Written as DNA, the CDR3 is TGCAGCGGTACGGGGCTTTATAGCAATCAGCCCCAGCATTTT. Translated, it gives CSGTGLYSNQPQHF.